These 21 T cell receptor beta chains originate from one sample sequenced in a study of beta chain features in type 1 diabetes. As every portion of the isolated RNA was reverse transcribed, the sequencing read expressed TCRB transcripts. The protocol was immunoSEQ multiplex PCR, while the TCRdb copy is restricted to in-frame clones and leaves out a portion. The profile covers 330,000 or so clones, with around 20% appearing a single time and about 0.044% taken by the ten largest. The sequenced material came from naive CD4+ T cells from blood. The source of these receptors is a woman between 18 and 29 years old in good health.

This clone turned up a few times. The chain combines TRBV7-9 with TRBJ1-2; 9 bases are a match to TRBD1. Unmatched junction bases numbered 10, after V lost 7 bases and J lost 7 bases. The CDR3 consists of 14 residues. CDR1 and CDR2 (germline): SEHNR, FQNEAQ (reference sequence). Here the CDR3 DNA reads TGTGCCAGCATGCGGACAGGGGAAGAGTCTGGCTACACCTTC. The encoded protein is CASMRTGEESGYTF.

This chain links TRBV7-9 with TRBJ2-2, with D tentatively TRBD1 (6 bases). This CDR3 comprises 15 residues. Germline CDR1 is SEHNR and CDR2 is FQNEAQ (reference sequence). V lost 5 bases to trimming and J lost 6 bases, with 16 bases between them. The CDR3 sequence is CASSPLGKGAGELFF. CDR3 DNA sequence: TGTGCCAGCAGCCCCCTGGGTAAGGGGGCCGGGGAGCTGTTTTTT.

The sample holds a few counts of this clone. This CDR3 is also generated by other DNA sequences in the sample. This rearrangement joins TRBV5-1 to TRBJ2-1; the D is unclear. The germline gives CDR1 SGHRS, CDR2 YFSETQ. The CDR3 is 11 residues long. The V gene lost 3 bases and the J gene lost 4 bases, with 2 bases spanning the gap. CDR3 bases: TGCGCCAGCAGCTCATACAATGAGCAGTTCTTC. Protein product: CASSSYNEQFF.

This clone has more than one count but fewer than ten. V and J are TRBV28 and TRBJ1-5; 10 bases agree with TRBD1. The CDR3 loop spans 15 amino acids. V gave up 5 bases and J gave up 5 bases; unmatched junction bases: 6. Per germline, CDR1 MDHEN and CDR2 SYDVKM. The CDR3 spells CASSTLTGGDQPQHF. In nucleotides, the CDR3 is TGTGCCAGCAGTACGCTGACAGGGGGCGATCAGCCCCAGCATTTT.

The table lists this clone with a few counts. CDR3 nucleotides: TGCGCCAGCAGCCAAGTCTTAGCGGGGGCCTACAATGAGCAGTTCTTC. Protein: CASSQVLAGAYNEQFF. This chain uses TRBV4-1 with TRBJ2-1, with 9 nucleotides matching TRBD2. Trimming took 1 base from V and 2 from J; bases not matched to a gene: 3. Germline CDR1 MGHRA, CDR2 YSYEKL. The CDR3 is 16 residues long.

There are a few counts of this clone. The chain recombines TRBV10-3 with TRBJ2-5; 7 bases line up with TRBD2. Per germline, CDR1 ENHRY and CDR2 SYGVKD. CDR3 length: 17 residues. Germline trimming cut 8 bases from V and 1 base from J; bases unmatched to any gene: 16. DNA of the CDR3: TGTGCCATCCATTTACGCTTCTCTAGGACTAGCCAAGAGACCCAGTACTTC. This sequence encodes CAIHLRFSRTSQETQYF.

The chain is built from TRBV5-1 and TRBJ2-7; D is possibly TRBD2 (6 bases). CDR1 and CDR2 (germline): SGHRS, YFSETQ. V lost 2 bases, J lost 3 bases, and 15 bases lay in between. The CDR3 has 15 amino acids. The CDR3 spells CASSFHGDSHYEQYF. DNA for the CDR3: TGCGCCAGCAGCTTCCACGGGGACTCTCACTACGAGCAGTACTTC.

This sequence joins TRBV4-1 and TRBJ2-7; D unresolved. CDR1 is MGHRA, CDR2 YSYEKL, per germline. The CDR3 spans 15 residues. The ends were cut back, 4 bases at V and 2 bases at J, with 15 bases in the middle. The CDR3 DNA sequence: TGCGCCAGCAGCCCCGGCCGCACTACCGCCTACGAGCAGTACTTC. It codes for CASSPGRTTAYEQYF.

The chain links TRBV7-8 to TRBJ1-5; possible D gene TRBD1, 6 bases. Per the germline V gene, CDR1 is SGHVS and CDR2 is FQNEAQ. There are 16 residues in the CDR3. V was clipped by 5 bases and J by 1 base, with 15 bases between them. CDR3 region: CASSVTGLSSNQPQHF. CDR3 DNA: TGTGCCAGCAGCGTTACAGGGTTATCGAGCAATCAGCCCCAGCATTTT. Drawing the rest from reference TRBV7-8 and TRBJ1-5, the complete variable domain is GAGVSQSPRYKVAKRGQDVALRCDPISGHVSLFWYQQALGQGPEFLTYFQNEAQLDKSGLPSDRFFAERPEGSVSTLKIQRTQQEDSAVYLCASSVTGLSSNQPQHFGDGTRLSIL.

The V gene is TRBV7-9, the J gene TRBJ2-1; TRBD2 is a possible D gene (6 bases). Germline values: CDR1 SEHNR, CDR2 FQNEAQ (reference sequence). V was pared by 3 bases and J by 8 bases, with 14 bases between. The CDR3 is 14 amino acids. CDR3 sequence: CASSFYGSSDEQFF. In nucleotides, the CDR3 is TGTGCCAGCAGCTTTTACGGGAGTTCTGATGAGCAGTTCTTC.

The V call is TRBV7-9, the J call TRBJ1-6, with 9 positions matching TRBD1. The V and J ends lost 5 bases and 8 bases, in that order; junction bases with no gene match: 4. CDR1 and CDR2 from the germline V gene are SEHNR and FQNEAQ (reference sequence). The CDR3 loop spans 14 amino acids. The CDR3 DNA is TGTGCCAGCAGCCGGGGACAGGGAGATTCACCCCTCCACTTT. The encoded protein is CASSRGQGDSPLHF.

J is TRBJ1-1 and V is TRBV6-5, with D hard to call. The germline V and J ends were trimmed by 4 bases and 1 base, with 7 bases remaining between them. Germline V gene data show CDR1 as MNHEY and CDR2 as SVGAGI. This CDR3 is built from 13 residues. CDR3 loop: CASSSRGNTEAFF. CDR3 DNA: TGTGCCAGCAGTTCCCGAGGGAACACTGAAGCTTTCTTT.

CDR3 DNA: TGCGCCAGCAGCTTGGGGGGAGCGCGAGAGACCCAGTACTTC. Protein sequence: CASSLGGARETQYF. The chain couples TRBV5-1 to TRBJ2-5, with a tentative D call TRBD2 (5 bases). V lost 0 bases and J 4 bases, leaving 10 bases between the germline ends. The CDR3 extends over 14 amino acids. Germline CDR1 and CDR2: SGHRS and YFSETQ.

The chain combines TRBV6-1 with TRBJ2-4; 8 bases are a match to TRBD1. From germline, CDR1 is MNHNS and CDR2 SASEGT. This CDR3 spans 14 amino acids. V lost 6 bases to trimming and J lost 6 bases; unmatched junction nucleotides: 7. The CDR3 DNA sequence: TGTGCCAGCAGCAAGACAGGGGCATTAAACATTCAGTACTTC. It specifies CASSKTGALNIQYF.

This clone was counted only a few times. The gene calls are TRBV6-5 and TRBJ2-5; weak D call: TRBD1 (6 bases). Trimming stripped 0 bases from V and 5 bases from J, with 13 bases between. From germline, CDR1 is MNHEY and CDR2 SVGAGI. There are 15 residues in the CDR3. The CDR3 region is CASSYSRATGETQYF. CDR3 DNA sequence: TGTGCCAGCAGTTACTCGAGGGCCACAGGGGAGACCCAGTACTTC.

V gene TRBV2 combines with J gene TRBJ2-7, with D hard to call. This CDR3 has 11 residues. The germline V gene encodes CDR1 SNHLY and CDR2 FYNNEI. V dropped 3 bases and J dropped 7 bases, with 7 bases sitting between them. The chain's CDR3 is CASSEEREQYF. DNA for the CDR3: TGTGCCAGCAGTGAGGAGAGGGAGCAGTACTTC. Drawing the rest from reference TRBV2 and TRBJ2-7, the complete variable domain is EPEVTQTPSHQVTQMGQEVILRCVPISNHLYFYWYRQILGQKVEFLVSFYNNEISEKSEIFDDQFSVERPDGSNFTLKIRSTKLEDSAMYFCASSEEREQYFGPGTRLTVT.

The gene calls are TRBV29-1 and TRBJ2-7; TRBD2 matches at 7 bases. Per the germline V gene, CDR1 is SQVTM and CDR2 is ANQGSEA. V dropped 5 bases and J dropped 0; count of bases not matched to a gene: 4. This CDR3 spans 13 amino acids. The CDR3 is CSVLRTSSYEQYF. The CDR3 nucleotides are TGCAGCGTTCTCCGGACTAGCTCCTACGAGCAGTACTTC.

In this sample, this clone turned up once. V gene TRBV7-9 combines with J gene TRBJ2-4; 7 positions agree with TRBD1. The germline CDR1 and CDR2 sequences are SEHNR and FQNEAQ (reference sequence). The CDR3 extends over 17 amino acids. V dropped 2 bases and J dropped 0; count of bases not matched to a gene: 7. CDR3 amino acids: CASSLFLGGLAKNIQYF. The CDR3 DNA reads as TGTGCCAGCAGCTTATTTCTAGGGGGCTTAGCCAAAAACATTCAGTACTTC.

CDR3 sequence (DNA): TGTGCCTGGAGTAGGGGACAGGGGGAAGAGACCCAGTACTTC. Residues: CAWSRGQGEETQYF. The chain joins TRBV30 to TRBJ2-5; TRBD1 agrees at 11 bases. This CDR3 region has 14 residues. Germline CDR1 and CDR2: GTSNPN and SVGIG (reference sequence). V was pared by 2 bases and J by 3 bases, with 2 bases of the junction left unmatched.

The CDR3 here is CASSLGLATETQYF. The CDR3 DNA sequence: TGCGCCAGCAGCTTAGGACTAGCCACGGAGACCCAGTACTTC. V is TRBV5-1 and J is TRBJ2-5; 8 bases map to TRBD2. CDR3 size: 14 residues. Germline trimming cut 2 bases from V and 5 bases from J; bases unmatched to any gene: 5. Germline CDR1 is SGHRS and CDR2 is YFSETQ. The full variable domain, in which reference TRBV5-1 and TRBJ2-5 provide the parts outside the CDR3, is KAGVTQTPRYLIKTRGQQVTLSCSPISGHRSVSWYQQTPGQGLQFLFEYFSETQRNKGNFPGRFSGRQFSNSRSEMNVSTLELGDSALYLCASSLGLATETQYFGPGTRLLVL.

The chain links TRBV9 to TRBJ2-7, with TRBD2 identical over 11 bases. J gave up 2 bases and V 4 bases, and 8 bases lay outside the gene matches. Looked up from germline, CDR1 is SGDLS and CDR2 is YYNGEE. This CDR3 spans 16 amino acids. CDR3 amino acids: CASSFPGTSGPYEQYF. The CDR3 DNA is TGTGCCAGCAGCTTCCCCGGGACTAGCGGCCCCTACGAGCAGTACTTC.